This TCR beta chain was sequenced in a study of cytomegalovirus exposure and HLA in healthy donors. The PCR made use of 60 Vbeta and 13 Jbeta primers. Clones were sequenced by immunoSEQ multiplex PCR, and TCRdb holds only the in-frame ones, with some missing. The top ten clones hold approximately 4% of a sample with fewer than 150,000 clones, about 70% of them seen once. To note about this clone: Its antigen is not known.

At sampling all donors were nominally healthy, likely with unrecorded immune exposures. General study results and limits: As a later analysis revealed, most CMV-associated TCR beta chains appeared HLA-restricted.

The source is a man aged 18-30 years in good health and CMV-seronegative. Sequenced sample: PBMCs.

CDR3 protein: CASSLTTVLNEKLFF. Here the CDR3 DNA reads TGTGCCAGCAGTTTAACGACAGTACTTAATGAAAAACTGTTTTTT. The genes are TRBV28 and TRBJ1-4; tentative D call: TRBD1 (5 bases). The germline V gene encodes CDR1 MDHEN and CDR2 SYDVKM. Trimming shortened V by 2 bases and J by 4 bases, and 11 bases separated the two germline ends. The CDR3 sequence is 15 residues long.